This T cell receptor (beta chain) comes out of a study of HIV-infected patients and healthy controls. Study-wide findings and caveats: MAIT alpha-chain CDR3s were frequent in healthy controls, depleted in HIV+. The study did not determine the donors' HLA types.

This clonotype appeared a few times. Its antigen is not identified. Reverse transcription used about 500 ng RNA and constant-region primers for alpha and beta. Each of the alpha and beta chains got its own library through chain-specific third strand synthesis with indices. Second strand DNA was synthesized using a primer at the SP2 site. TCRdb independently ran MiXCR on the 5' RACE reads; one entry per CDR3 protein. This sample yields 20,000 to 30,000 distinct CDR3 sequences, of which 8.5% are seen a single time; roughly 4% belongs to the top ten. Whole blood was used without fractionation, so all unsorted peripheral T cells were included. Germline V gene data show CDR1 as SGHVT and CDR2 as SQSDAQ. With 0 bases clipped from V and 1 base from J, the junction kept 6 bases outside the gene matches. The CDR3 has 17 residues.

This chain connects TRBV7-4 to TRBJ2-1; 7 bases map to TRBD2. The specimen was blood. This TCR was sampled from an adult in good health. CDR3 sequence (DNA): TGTGCCAGCAGCTTAGCGCCACGGCGGGGGTCCTACAATGAGCAGTTCTTC. Its translation is CASSLAPRRGSYNEQFF.